Listed below are T cell receptor beta chains from one sample, sequenced in a study of molecular identifiers for immune sequencing clone quantification. Using its own MiXCR run on the PCR reads, TCRdb lists one record per CDR3 protein. The sample records roughly 320,000 distinct CDR3 sequences, about 21% being singletons. Input material: naive CD8+ T cells from blood, with Jurkat cell RNA spiked in. The receptors derive from a human donor in good health. Some libraries in this study had Jurkat cell RNA spiked in. Each CDR3 is given with its conserved first and last residue. The D gene is left open where the match is weak. Size tells how often a clone was seen (once, few, many) or the class of an expanded clone, and some rows leave it out.

TRBV6-6	TRBJ2-7	few	TRBD1	CASIRQGLDYEQYF	TGTGCCAGCATTAGACAGGGTCTGGACTACGAGCAGTACTTC
TRBV29-1	TRBJ2-1	many	NA	CSVEDEKDNNEQFF	TGCAGCGTTGAAGATGAGAAGGATAACAATGAGCAGTTCTTC
TRBV5-5	TRBJ2-7	many	NA	CASSVEWGRTYEQYF	TGTGCCAGCAGCGTAGAATGGGGGCGAACCTACGAGCAGTACTTC
TRBV2	TRBJ2-3	NA	NA	CASSAKWALDTDTQYF	TGTGCCAGCAGTGCGAAATGGGCCCTCGACACAGATACGCAGTATTTT
TRBV5-3	TRBJ1-1	NA	NA	CAGSRHTEAFF	TGTGCCGGCAGCCGTCATACTGAAGCTTTCTTT
TRBV5-1	TRBJ1-1	many	NA	CASSFSPPGEEGNTEAFF	TGCGCCAGCAGCTTTAGTCCGCCAGGAGAAGAGGGGAACACTGAAGCTTTCTTT
TRBV14	TRBJ2-2	few	NA	CASGTRWSNTGELFF	TGTGCCAGCGGCACACGGTGGTCGAACACCGGGGAGCTGTTTTTT
TRBV19	TRBJ1-5	many	TRBD1	CASQLQGYQPQHF	TGTGCCAGCCAACTACAGGGGTATCAGCCCCAGCATTTT
TRBV6-2/TRBV6-3	TRBJ2-3	many	TRBD2	CASSYSGSGSIAQYF	TGTGCCAGCAGTTACTCCGGAAGCGGGAGTATAGCGCAGTATTTT
TRBV20-1	TRBJ2-3	few	TRBD2	CSASQGLAGIRRGSTDTQYF	TGCAGTGCTAGCCAGGGACTAGCGGGGATAAGACGGGGGAGCACAGATACGCAGTATTTT
TRBV7-6	TRBJ1-1	many	TRBD1	CASSLADRGDTEAFF	TGTGCCAGCAGCTTAGCCGACAGGGGCGACACTGAAGCTTTCTTT
TRBV13	TRBJ1-2	many	TRBD1	CASSPRTGTGFYGYTF	TGTGCCAGCAGCCCGCGAACCGGGACAGGGTTCTATGGCTACACCTTC
TRBV6-5	TRBJ1-5	many	NA	CASSSDSENQPQHF	TGTGCCAGCAGCTCGGACAGCGAAAATCAGCCCCAGCATTTT
TRBV4-3	TRBJ1-5	few	NA	CASSQVLGANQPQHF	TGCGCCAGCAGCCAAGTTCTCGGGGCCAATCAGCCCCAGCATTTT
TRBV6-5	TRBJ2-2	many	TRBD1	CASSYSTGADGELFF	TGTGCCAGCAGTTACTCGACAGGGGCTGACGGGGAGCTGTTTTTT
TRBV28	TRBJ1-5	many	NA	CASSSTPRTTSNQPQHF	TGTGCCAGCAGTTCTACACCCCGGACAACCAGCAATCAGCCCCAGCATTTT
TRBV6-2/TRBV6-3	TRBJ2-3	NA	NA	CASSYVAVGTDTRYF	NA
TRBV20-1	TRBJ1-3	many	NA	CSAKTPKGTIYF	TGCAGTGCTAAGACTCCCAAGGGGACCATATATTTT
TRBV6-5	TRBJ2-3	many	TRBD1	CASSSTGGARYTQYF	TGTGCCAGCAGTTCTACAGGGGGCGCAAGGTATACGCAGTATTTT
TRBV6-1	TRBJ1-2	many	NA	CASTGQLHSSNYGYTF	TGTGCCAGCACCGGACAGCTACACAGTTCTAACTATGGCTACACCTTC